The rows below give T cell receptor beta chains drawn from one sample of a study of OX40 agonist ivuxolimab in advanced cancers. The repertoire was sequenced with immunoSEQ multiplex PCR; TCRdb's copy has only in-frame clones and lacks some. The sample has fewer than 40,000 clones; about four fifths are singletons. The sequencing here drew on CD4+ or CD8+ T cells sorted from blood, taken in a trial of the OX40 agonist ivuxolimab. All receptors derive from an adult with an advanced solid tumor such as melanoma, head and neck, liver or kidney cancer. CDR3s include the opening cysteine and the closing phenylalanine or tryptophan. The order of the fields is J gene, clone size, V gene, CDR3 protein. Clone size, where shown, is once, few, many, or a class for clones that have expanded.

TRBJ1-5,few,TRBV2,CASTGQGNNQPQHF
TRBJ2-1,once,TRBV5-8,CASSLRGRGQTHEQFF
TRBJ2-5,NA,TRBV19,CATDRGRGETQYF
TRBJ1-4,NA,TRBV7-2,CASSLGGGNEKLFF
TRBJ2-4,NA,TRBV7-2,CASSLRPTRYIQYF
TRBJ2-5,few,TRBV4-1,CASSRVSQETQYF
TRBJ2-6,NA,TRBV5-1,CASAGTPAPGANVLTF
TRBJ2-1,NA,TRBV11-2,CATGAGSRHNEQFF
TRBJ2-1,once,TRBV5-6,CASSLDALGAGEQFF
TRBJ2-3,NA,TRBV6-6,CASSLSGRAADTQYF
TRBJ2-3,NA,TRBV2,CASTQDSGGADTQYF
TRBJ2-7,NA,TRBV7-3,CASSFAPGPSYEQYF
TRBJ2-1,NA,TRBV7-9,CAAGTSGTSSYNEQFF
TRBJ2-7,NA,TRBV19,CASSAGGPYEQYF
TRBJ2-2,NA,TRBV29-1,CSVEEGYGGVTNTGELFF
TRBJ1-3,few,TRBV27,CASSLSVGAGNTIYF
TRBJ2-1,once,TRBV30,CAWRGQPSTYNEQFF
TRBJ1-5,NA,TRBV7-3,CASSLTYQPQHF
TRBJ2-2,NA,TRBV28,CASSLQGFGELFF
TRBJ1-1,NA,TRBV7-3,CASSTGPNTEAFF
NA,once,TRBV2,CASSERRQKYEQYF
TRBJ2-7,NA,TRBV15,CATSLRRSGAEQYF
TRBJ1-2,NA,TRBV19,CASSILQSAGFETF
TRBJ1-2,NA,TRBV4-1,CASSLVATSLYGYTF
TRBJ2-1,NA,TRBV14,CASSQGLNNEQFF
TRBJ2-5,NA,TRBV14,CASTLGRFPQETQYF
TRBJ1-6,NA,TRBV18,CASSPSEGRNSPLHF